A selection of T cell receptor beta chains follows, all from one sample in a study of T cell responses to AZD1222 COVID-19 vaccine. Profiling relied on immunoSEQ multiplex PCR, and the TCRdb table lists in-frame clones only, not all of them. The table includes 54,000 or so clones, approximately 90% detected once. The sequencing here drew on peripheral blood, taken on day 0 of AZD1222 vaccination. Every receptor here comes from an adult in good health. CDR3s include the opening cysteine and the closing phenylalanine or tryptophan. D genes are given only for firm matches. The size entry is marked missing in some rows and otherwise reads once, few, many or a size class.

>TRBV7-9|.|TRBD1|TRBJ2-7|14
TGTGCCAGCAGCTTAACAGGGGGTATGAACGAGCAGTACTTC
CASSLTGGMNEQYF
>TRBV5-1|.|.|TRBJ2-5|11
TGCGCCAGCAGCTCACAAGAGACCCAGTACTTC
CASSSQETQYF
>TRBV9|few|.|TRBJ1-5|15
TGTGCCAGCAGCGTAGGGGGGGATAGCAATCAGCCCCAGCATTTT
CASSVGGDSNQPQHF
>TRBV12-3/TRBV12-4|.|.|TRBJ1-2|13
TGTGCCAGCAGTCCGGGGCTGAACTATGGCTACACCTTC
CASSPGLNYGYTF
>TRBV7-6|.|TRBD1|TRBJ1-5|15
TGTGCCAGCAGCGCTGACAGGGGAGGCAATCAGCCCCAGCATTTT
CASSADRGGNQPQHF
>TRBV4-1|.|.|TRBJ1-2|16
TGCGCCAGCAGCCCCCCTGGAGGGTTTTATGCCTATGGCTACACCTTC
CASSPPGGFYAYGYTF
>TRBV7-9|once|TRBD1|TRBJ1-2|12
TGTGCCGGGGACAGGGAGCTCTATGGCTACACCTTC
CAGDRELYGYTF
>TRBV5-1|.|TRBD1|TRBJ1-1|16
TGCGCCAGCAGCAATCGGGACAGGGATATGAACACTGAAGCTTTCTTT
CASSNRDRDMNTEAFF
>TRBV10-3|.|.|TRBJ1-1|13
TGTGCCATCAGTGAGGGGTTCGACACTGAAGCTTTCTTT
CAISEGFDTEAFF
>TRBV28|.|.|TRBJ1-3|16
TGTGCCAGCAGCCAGGGACACACTTACTCTGGAAACACCATATATTTT
CASSQGHTYSGNTIYF
>TRBV12-3/TRBV12-4|once|.|TRBJ1-2|13
TGTGCCAGCAGTTCAGGGGACTCTAGGGGCTACACCTTC
CASSSGDSRGYTF
>TRBV18|.|.|TRBJ1-1|13
TGTGCCAGCTCGTTCGACTTGAACACTGAAGCTTTCTTT
CASSFDLNTEAFF
>TRBV5-5|few|.|TRBJ1-2|15
TGTGCCAGCAGCTTGGTCAGCGGGTTGAGCTATGGCTACACCTTC
CASSLVSGLSYGYTF
>TRBV10-2|.|.|TRBJ1-6|14
TGCGCCAGCAGTGTTCAGGGTAAAAATTCACCCCTCCACTTT
CASSVQGKNSPLHF
>TRBV15|.|.|TRBJ1-4|16
TGTGCCACCAGCAAAGGGACCACATCAACTAATGAAAAACTGTTTTTT
CATSKGTTSTNEKLFF
>TRBV5-1|.|.|TRBJ2-1|13
TGCGCCAGCAGTTATGACCGAACCCTTGCCCAGTTCTTC
CASSYDRTLAQFF
>TRBV30|.|TRBD2|TRBJ2-1|16
TGTGCCTGGAGTGTACTTCGACTAGCGGAGGGTAATGAGCAGTTCTTC
CAWSVLRLAEGNEQFF
>TRBV10-3|.|TRBD1|TRBJ2-5|13
TGTGCCATCAGTACAGGGGACCAAGAGACCCAGTACTTC
CAISTGDQETQYF
>TRBV14|.|.|TRBJ2-5|15
TGTGCCAGCAGCCAAGCCCTCGGGGGCCAAGAGACCCAGTACTTC
CASSQALGGQETQYF
>TRBV6-1|.|.|TRBJ1-2|15
TGTGCCAGCAGTGAAAGAACCGGACTATTCTATGGCTACACCTTC
CASSERTGLFYGYTF
>TRBV5-4|.|TRBD1|TRBJ2-5|16
TGTGCCAGCAGCGGAGACCGGGACAGGGCGGTGGAGACCCAGTACTTC
CASSGDRDRAVETQYF
>TRBV18|.|.|TRBJ1-3|14
TGTGCCAGCTCCCCCCCGGGGCCGGGAAACACCATATATTTT
CASSPPGPGNTIYF
>TRBV2|.|.|TRBJ1-6|15
TGTGCCAGCAGGGAAACAGGGTCACGGAATTCACCCCTCCACTTT
CASRETGSRNSPLHF
>TRBV10-1|.|.|TRBJ2-7|14
TGCGCCAGTCGATGGGAGCAGGGAAGGTGGGAGCAGTACTTC
CASRWEQGRWEQYF
>TRBV5-1|.|TRBD1|TRBJ1-3|16
TGCGCCAGCAGCTTGGAGCTACAGGGGACTGGAAACACCATATATTTT
CASSLELQGTGNTIYF
>TRBV29-1|.|.|TRBJ1-2|14
TGCAGCGTTGAAGCCACAGGGAGGGGCTATGGCTACACCTTC
CSVEATGRGYGYTF
>TRBV7-6|.|.|TRBJ2-7|15
TGTGCCAGCAGCTTCCGGGGGAATCCCTTCTACGAGCAGTACTTC
CASSFRGNPFYEQYF
>TRBV5-1|.|TRBD2|TRBJ2-1|15
TGCGCCAGCAGCTTGCTCCCACTAGCGGGCAATGAGCAGTTCTTC
CASSLLPLAGNEQFF
>TRBV24-1|few|TRBD1|TRBJ1-5|13
TGTGCCACGGGCGGACAGGGAAATCAGCCCCAGCATTTT
CATGGQGNQPQHF
>TRBV4-1|.|TRBD1|TRBJ2-5|15
TGCGCCAGCAGCGGCTACAGGGGATCAGGAGAGACCCAGTACTTC
CASSGYRGSGETQYF
>TRBV7-3|few|TRBD2|TRBJ2-1|15
TGTGCCAGCAGCCTAGCGGGGGGCTTAGACAATGAGCAGTTCTTC
CASSLAGGLDNEQFF
>TRBV6-5|.|.|TRBJ1-1|12
TGTGCCAGTTGGACGGTGAACACTGAAGCTTTCTTT
CASWTVNTEAFF
>TRBV7-2|.|TRBD2|TRBJ2-5|15
TGTGCCAGCAGCTTAGTTCGGGGGGGACAAGAGACCCAGTACTTC
CASSLVRGGQETQYF
>TRBV19|.|.|TRBJ1-5|14
TGTGCCAGTAGTATAAGGGGTAGCAATCAGCCCCAGCATTTT
CASSIRGSNQPQHF
>TRBV5-1|.|.|TRBJ2-6|17
TGCGCCAGCAAGAACCCTCGGACGGCGGATGGGGCCAACGTCCTGACTTTC
CASKNPRTADGANVLTF
>TRBV7-5|.|.|TRBJ2-2|12
TGTGCCAGAAGCTTAGTGGCGGGTAGGGTGTTTTTT
CARSLVAGRVFF
>TRBV5-5|.|TRBD1|TRBJ2-7|15
TGTGCCAGCAGCTGGCTTGGGGACAGCTTTGGAGAGCAGTACTTC
CASSWLGDSFGEQYF
>TRBV7-9|.|.|TRBJ2-7|15
TGTGCCAGCAGCTTAGCGCGAGGGTTCTCCTACGAGCAGTACTTC
CASSLARGFSYEQYF
>TRBV7-9|few|TRBD2|TRBJ2-1|16
TGTGCCAGCAGCCCCCCGAGCGGGGGCTCCTACAATGAGCAGTTCTTC
CASSPPSGGSYNEQFF
>TRBV11-3|.|TRBD2|TRBJ2-1|16
TGTGCCAGCAGCTTAGGAGGCGGGAGCTCCTACAATGAGCAGTTCTTC
CASSLGGGSSYNEQFF
>TRBV11-3|.|.|TRBJ2-1|13
TGTGCCAGCAGCCCAAACCCAAACAATGAGCAGTTCTTC
CASSPNPNNEQFF
>TRBV6-2/TRBV6-3|.|TRBD1|TRBJ1-6|15
TGTGCCAGCAGTTACCGGACAGGGAATGGTTCACCCCTCCACTTT
CASSYRTGNGSPLHF
>TRBV14|.|TRBD1|TRBJ2-7|14
TGTGCCAGCAGCCACCGACAGGGTCGCTACGAGCAGTACTTC
CASSHRQGRYEQYF
>TRBV28|.|TRBD1|TRBJ2-1|15
TGTGCCAGCAGTTCCGGGACAGGGAAATACAAAGGGCAGTTCTTC
CASSSGTGKYKGQFF
>TRBV9|.|.|TRBJ1-1|12
TGTGCCAGCAGCCCTGGACGGGGGGAAGCTTTCTTT
CASSPGRGEAFF
>TRBV21-1|.|.|TRBJ2-3|12
TGTGCCAGCAGCCCCCGTGCAGATACGCAGTATTTT
CASSPRADTQYF
>TRBV30|.|TRBD1|TRBJ1-2|11
TGTGCCTGGAGGTGGGGACAGAGCTACACCTTC
CAWRWGQSYTF
>TRBV19|once|.|TRBJ1-6|14
TGTGCCAGTAGTAAAAGCTCCTATAATTCACCCCTCCACTTT
CASSKSSYNSPLHF
>TRBV25-1|.|TRBD1|TRBJ1-5|14
TGTGCCAGCAGTGATGGGACAGGGGGATTGCCCCAGCATTTT
CASSDGTGGLPQHF
>TRBV7-9|.|.|TRBJ1-1|15
TGTGCCAGCAGGGGAAGCAGCTATGCGAACACTGAAGCTTTCTTT
CASRGSSYANTEAFF
>TRBV30|.|.|TRBJ2-3|16
TGTGCCTGGAGCTTTATGCCGCTAAGTGTAGGCGATACGCAGTATTTT
CAWSFMPLSVGDTQYF
>TRBV19|.|.|TRBJ1-2|13
TGTGCCAGTAGTATCAAGATTAACTATGGCTACACCTTC
CASSIKINYGYTF
>TRBV7-2|.|.|TRBJ1-1|14
TGTGCCAGCACCCTGGGACACCAGAACACTGAAGCTTTCTTT
CASTLGHQNTEAFF
>TRBV27|.|.|TRBJ1-1|16
TGTGCCAGCAGTTCCACACAGGGATTTGGGCTCACTGAAGCTTTCTTT
CASSSTQGFGLTEAFF
>TRBV19|.|TRBD2|TRBJ2-7|13
TGTGCCAGTAGAGCGGGGGCAGCGGACGAGCAGTACTTC
CASRAGAADEQYF
>TRBV5-4|.|TRBD1|TRBJ1-4|13
TGTGCCAGCAGTTGGACAGGGAGTGAAAAACTGTTTTTT
CASSWTGSEKLFF
>TRBV19|.|.|TRBJ1-2|13
TGTGCCAGTAGTAGATCAGGGGACTATGGCTACACCTTC
CASSRSGDYGYTF
>TRBV9|.|.|TRBJ2-5|15
TGTGCCAGCAGCGTAGGTAACACCGGGCCGGAGACCCAGTACTTC
CASSVGNTGPETQYF
>TRBV18|.|.|TRBJ2-1|13
TGTGCCAGCTCACCCGGATCTTACAATGAGCAGTTCTTC
CASSPGSYNEQFF
>TRBV4-1|few|.|TRBJ1-1|18
TGCGCCAGCAGCCAAGATCAGCGTGGGCCGGCCCGAGGCACTGAAGCTTTCTTT
CASSQDQRGPARGTEAFF